Below, 30 T cell receptor beta chains from the same sample are listed, as sequenced in a study of blood T cell repertoires in COVID-19. Sequencing was performed with immunoSEQ multiplex PCR; in TCRdb, only in-frame clones are kept and a portion is missing. The sample lists tens of thousands of clones, 75% to 90% occurring once. The specimen was peripheral blood. The receptors here all came from a man aged 45 to 65 with active COVID-19.

The rearrangement joins TRBV19 to TRBJ1-5; 8 positions match TRBD1. V trimming: 7 bases; J trimming: 6 bases; junction bases outside the gene matches: 2. CDR3 size: 12 residues. Looked up from germline, CDR1 is LNHDA and CDR2 is SQIVND (reference sequence). This chain's CDR3 is CASTDRGQPQHF. Written as DNA, the CDR3 is TGTGCCAGTACCGACAGGGGTCAGCCCCAGCATTTT.

The rearrangement uses TRBV7-2 and TRBJ2-5; 7 bases map to TRBD1. V shed 5 bases and J 7 bases; nucleotides not matched to a gene: 13. The V gene's germline CDR1 is SGHTA and CDR2 FQGNSA. This CDR3 contains 15 residues. CDR3 amino acids: CASSQTRGQAGTQYF. CDR3 in DNA: TGTGCCAGCAGCCAAACAAGGGGGCAGGCGGGGACCCAGTACTTC.

This chain uses TRBV10-3 with TRBJ2-7, with TRBD2 identical over 7 bases. The germline CDR1 and CDR2 sequences are ENHRY and SYGVKD. CDR3 size: 16 residues. J gave up 3 bases and V 4 bases, and 12 bases lay outside the gene matches. The CDR3 DNA reads as TGTGCCATCAGTGTCACCGGGACTACCACTAACTACGAGCAGTACTTC. Its translation: CAISVTGTTTNYEQYF.

The chain links TRBV18 to TRBJ2-7; tentatively, D is TRBD2 (5 bases). The CDR3 is 15 amino acids. In germline, CDR1 is KGHSH, CDR2 LQKENI. V shed 0 bases and J shed 2 bases, with 11 bases lying between them. The chain's CDR3 is CASSPPSGSTYEQYF. As DNA, the CDR3 is TGTGCCAGCTCACCACCCTCGGGATCAACCTACGAGCAGTACTTC. The full variable domain, in which reference TRBV18 and TRBJ2-7 provide the parts outside the CDR3, is NAGVMQNPRHLVRRRGQEARLRCSPMKGHSHVYWYRQLPEEGLKFMVYLQKENIIDESGMPKERFSAEFPKEGPSILRIQQVVRGDSAAYFCASSPPSGSTYEQYFGPGTRLTVT.

The chain links TRBV28 to TRBJ2-5; no clear D gene. V dropped 6 bases and J dropped 5 bases, with 13 bases sitting between them. This CDR3 contains 13 residues. Germline assignment: CDR1 MDHEN and CDR2 SYDVKM. The CDR3 reads CASRLSEWETQYF. In DNA form, the CDR3 reads TGTGCCAGCAGACTTTCCGAGTGGGAGACCCAGTACTTC.

The rearrangement uses TRBV7-8 and TRBJ2-7; TRBD2 matches at 10 bases. This CDR3 has 16 residues. CDR1 SGHVS and CDR2 FQNEAQ come from the germline V gene. V lost 4 bases and J lost 4; bases outside the gene matches: 10. CDR3 sequence (DNA): TGTGCCAGCAGCTCAAAGGGACTAGCGACTACATACGAGCAGTACTTC. The encoded protein is CASSSKGLATTYEQYF.

CDR3: CASSSRTSGPYEQYF. The CDR3, as DNA: TGCGCCAGCAGCTCGAGGACTAGCGGGCCCTACGAGCAGTACTTC. V usage is TRBV5-1 and J usage is TRBJ2-7; 11 bases are a match to TRBD2. This CDR3 is built from 15 residues. Per the germline V gene, CDR1 is SGHRS and CDR2 is YFSETQ. V lost 3 bases to trimming and J lost 2 bases; unmatched junction nucleotides: 4.

V is TRBV4-1 and J is TRBJ2-5, with a tentative D call TRBD2 (6 bases). Germline V gives CDR1 MGHRA, CDR2 YSYEKL. V dropped 3 bases and J dropped 6 bases, with 17 bases sitting between them. The CDR3 consists of 15 residues. CDR3 sequence reads: CASSQGTGARKTQYF. CDR3 bases: TGCGCCAGCAGCCAGGGGACTGGAGCGAGGAAGACCCAGTACTTC.

The genes are TRBV11-3 and TRBJ2-2; maybe TRBD2 (5 bases). Germline CDR1 is SGHNT and CDR2 is YENEEA. V was pared by 8 bases and J by 4 bases, with 11 bases between. The CDR3 consists of 13 residues. CDR3 loop: CASGGPSTGELFF. The DNA of the CDR3 is TGTGCCAGCGGAGGACCATCCACCGGGGAGCTGTTTTTT. The variable domain in full, completed from reference TRBV11-3 and TRBJ2-2, reads EAGVVQSPRYKIIEKKQPVAFWCNPISGHNTLYWYLQNLGQGPELLIRYENEEAVDDSQLPKDRFSAERLKGVDSTLKIQPAELGDSAVYLCASGGPSTGELFFGEGSRLTVL.

The chain recombines TRBV19 with TRBJ2-7, with 9 bases lining up with TRBD2. After removal of 3 bases from V and 3 bases from J, the junction contained 6 bases not matched to a gene. CDR1 is LNHDA and CDR2 is SQIVND in the germline V gene (reference sequence). The CDR3 has 15 amino acids. The CDR3 DNA reads as TGTGCCAGTAGTATCGGCGGACTAGCGAACTACGAGCAGTACTTC. It codes for CASSIGGLANYEQYF.

This clone was detected only once. The V gene is TRBV7-9, the J gene TRBJ2-3, with TRBD1 matching over 9 bases. The germline V gene encodes CDR1 SEHNR and CDR2 FQNEAQ (reference sequence). The J segment lost 3 bases and the V segment lost 6 bases, leaving 7 bases of the junction unmatched. The CDR3 totals 15 residues. The CDR3 region has the DNA TGTGCCAGCAGTTCAACCGGGACAGGGACAGATACGCAGTATTTT. Its protein product is CASSSTGTGTDTQYF. The variable domain in full, completed from reference TRBV7-9 and TRBJ2-3, reads DTGVSQNPRHKITKRGQNVTFRCDPISEHNRLYWYRQTLGQGPEFLTYFQNEAQLEKSRLLSDRFSAERPKGSFSTLEIQRTEQGDSAMYLCASSSTGTGTDTQYFGPGTRLTVL.

CDR3 coding DNA: TGTGCCTGCAATTGGGGGACAGGGGATGCTGGGGCCAACGTCCTGACTTTC. It specifies CACNWGTGDAGANVLTF. This chain links TRBV30 with TRBJ2-6, with TRBD1 identical over 10 bases. CDR3 size: 17 residues. V lost 6 bases and J lost 2; bases outside the gene matches: 10. From germline, CDR1 is GTSNPN and CDR2 SVGIG (reference sequence).

The chain joins TRBV14 to TRBJ2-7; TRBD2 matches 7 bases. Unmatched junction bases numbered 4, after V lost 2 bases and J lost 3 bases. Per the germline V gene, CDR1 is SGHDN and CDR2 is FVKESK. The CDR3 has 14 amino acids. The CDR3 coding sequence is TGTGCCAGCAGCCAACGGGGACTAATCTACGAGCAGTACTTC. Its protein product is CASSQRGLIYEQYF.

The chain joins TRBV6-1 to TRBJ2-1; TRBD2 aligns across 15 bases. Germline V lookup: CDR1 MNHNS, CDR2 SASEGT. The CDR3 runs 19 residues. Trimming took 4 bases from V and 6 from J; bases not matched to a gene: 13. The CDR3 DNA follows: TGTGCCAGCAGTGGCTACTCCGGGACTAGCGGGAGGCCCGGCAATGAGCAGTTCTTC. As protein: CASSGYSGTSGRPGNEQFF.

The chain has TRBV19 and TRBJ2-5; the match to TRBD2 covers 8 bases. With 1 base clipped from V and 4 bases from J, the junction kept 8 bases outside the gene matches. This CDR3 region has 16 residues. Per the germline V gene, CDR1 is LNHDA and CDR2 is SQIVND (reference sequence). CDR3 nucleotides: TGTGCCAGTAGTATAGGGGGACTAGGAATTGGAGAGACCCAGTACTTC. This codes for CASSIGGLGIGETQYF. The entire variable domain, with the rest obtained from reference TRBV19 and TRBJ2-5, is as follows: DGGITQSPKYLFRKEGQNVTLSCEQNLNHDAMYWYRQDPGQGLRLIYYSQIVNDFQKGDIAEGYSVSREKKESFPLTVTSAQKNPTAFYLCASSIGGLGIGETQYFGPGTRLLVL.

The chain employs TRBV29-1 and TRBJ2-5; D may be TRBD1 (6 bases). The germline CDR1 and CDR2 sequences are SQVTM and ANQGSEA. The CDR3 consists of 11 residues. Trimming left V 7 bases short and J 2 bases short, with 8 bases between. This chain's CDR3 is CSGGGQETQYF. The CDR3 bases are TGCAGCGGAGGGGGACAAGAGACCCAGTACTTC.

About this clone: Its ends do not fully match the called genes, so a read error is possible. CDR3 residues: CATGRGRDYNEQFF. As DNA, the CDR3 is TGTGCCACCGGCAGGGGGAGAGACTACAATGAGCAGTTCTTC. V usage is TRBV15 and J usage is TRBJ2-1; TRBD1 aligns across 7 bases. Germline V gene lookup returns CDR1 LNHNV and CDR2 YYDKDF (reference sequence). The CDR3 sequence is 14 residues long.

The V call is TRBV4-2, the J call TRBJ2-2; 12 bases map to TRBD2. J gave up 4 bases and V 3 bases, and 15 bases lay outside the gene matches. Per germline, CDR1 LGHNA and CDR2 YNFKEQ. The CDR3 has 20 amino acids. DNA for the CDR3: TGTGCCAGCAGCCACCTAGGTCTAGCGGGAGGGCCTGGTGGCACCGGGGAGCTGTTTTTT. It encodes CASSHLGLAGGPGGTGELFF.

The chain employs TRBV6-1 and TRBJ2-2; D not certain. There are 17 residues in the CDR3. The V and J ends lost 1 base and 1 base respectively, with 13 bases between them. Germline lookup yields CDR1 MNHNS and CDR2 SASEGT. CDR3 nucleotides: TGTGCCAGCAGTGAAGATGGGCAGGCACAGAACACCGGGGAGCTGTTTTTT. Amino acid sequence: CASSEDGQAQNTGELFF.

This rearrangement joins TRBV28 to TRBJ1-6; tentatively, D is TRBD1 (6 bases). This CDR3 spans 14 amino acids. V dropped 8 bases and J dropped 9 bases, with 17 bases sitting between them. CDR1 and CDR2 (germline): MDHEN, SYDVKM. The CDR3 DNA reads TGTGCCAGCCTCCCGGGGACAAAATCTTCACCCCTCCACTTT. This sequence encodes CASLPGTKSSPLHF.

The chain joins TRBV6-4 to TRBJ1-1; TRBD1 agrees at 7 bases. V gave up 8 bases and J gave up 5 bases; unmatched junction bases: 14. CDR1 and CDR2 (germline): MRHNA, SNTAGT. The CDR3 is 15 amino acids. CDR3 sequence (DNA): TGTGCCAGCGTAGCGAGGACAGGAGGTGTTACTGAAGCTTTCTTT. Its protein is CASVARTGGVTEAFF.

This clone has just one count. This rearrangement joins TRBV6-2 or TRBV6-3 to TRBJ1-5, with D maybe TRBD1 (6 bases). CDR3 length equals 16 residues. V was trimmed by 4 bases and J by 4 bases, leaving 17 bases between them. Per germline, CDR1 MNHEY and CDR2 SVGEGT. In DNA, the CDR3 is TGTGCCAGCAGTTCCAGCCCGGGACACGGAAATCAGCCCCAGCATTTT. Encoded protein: CASSSSPGHGNQPQHF.

This clone was found once. This chain links TRBV27 with TRBJ2-5, with 8 positions matching TRBD1. Per germline, CDR1 MNHEY and CDR2 SMNVEV (reference sequence). The ends lost 5 bases at V and 3 bases at J; junction bases unmatched: 17. This CDR3 spans 18 amino acids. The CDR3 DNA sequence: TGTGCCAGCAGTAGGGTCGCGCCTCTCCGGACAGGGAAAGAGACCCAGTACTTC. Translated, it gives CASSRVAPLRTGKETQYF.

The CDR3 sequence is CASGGEHQPQHF. Written as DNA, the CDR3 is TGTGCTAGTGGTGGGGAGCATCAGCCCCAGCATTTT. This chain uses TRBV12-5 with TRBJ1-5, with unresolved D. Germline V gene data show CDR1 as LGHNT and CDR2 as FRNRAP. The CDR3 loop spans 12 amino acids. The V end was cut by 5 bases, the J end by 5 bases, with 7 bases between.

The J gene is TRBJ2-7, the V gene TRBV9; 9 bases map to TRBD2. Germline V gene lookup returns CDR1 SGDLS and CDR2 YYNGEE. The CDR3 spans 15 residues. The V segment lost 0 bases and the J segment 2 bases; nucleotides outside the gene matches: 3. CDR3 nucleotide sequence: TGTGCCAGCAGCGTAGCTAGCGGGACCCCCTACGAGCAGTACTTC. It yields the protein CASSVASGTPYEQYF.

The chain combines TRBV11-1 with TRBJ2-1; TRBD2 is a possible D gene (5 bases). Germline CDR1 is SGHAT and CDR2 is FQDESV (reference sequence). The CDR3 loop spans 15 amino acids. Trimming took 6 bases from V and 0 from J, leaving 12 bases between them. The CDR3 spells CASSPGLSSYNEQFF. In nucleotides, the CDR3 is TGTGCCAGCAGTCCGGGGTTAAGCTCCTACAATGAGCAGTTCTTC.

This clone occurred once. The chain joins TRBV6-2 or TRBV6-3 to TRBJ2-1, with D possibly TRBD2 on 5 matching bases. CDR3 length: 12 amino acids. Deletions cut 2 bases from V and 9 bases from J, with 8 bases between. Germline-derived CDR1 and CDR2 are MNHEY and SVGEGT. Here the CDR3 reads CASSYTGIEQFF. The CDR3 nucleotides read TGTGCCAGCAGTTACACCGGGATTGAGCAGTTCTTC.

The chain couples TRBV28 to TRBJ2-7; D is unclear. The V end was cut by 2 bases, the J end by 0 bases, with 11 bases between. Germline V CDR1 and CDR2: MDHEN, SYDVKM. The CDR3 length is 15 residues. For the CDR3, the DNA is TGTGCCAGCAGTTTAGTGCGGCTGAGCTCCTACGAGCAGTACTTC. Translation: CASSLVRLSSYEQYF.

This clone was observed a single time. The chain employs TRBV11-2 and TRBJ2-7, with D tentatively TRBD1 (6 bases). The V gene lost 6 bases and the J gene lost 6 bases, with 12 bases spanning the gap. CDR1 is SGHAT and CDR2 is FQNNGV in the germline V gene. CDR3 size: 12 residues. The CDR3 DNA reads TGTGCCAGCAGTGTACAGGGCTCCGAGCAGTACTTC. This sequence encodes CASSVQGSEQYF.

The rearrangement links TRBV6-6 to TRBJ2-7; D possibly corresponds to TRBD1 (6 bases). Germline CDR1 MNHNY, CDR2 SVGAGI (reference sequence). Trimming removed 6 bases from V and 5 bases from J, with 17 bases in between. The CDR3 loop spans 14 amino acids. CDR3 residues: CASSPADSGHEQYF. CDR3 coding DNA: TGTGCCAGCAGCCCCGCGGACAGCGGCCACGAGCAGTACTTC.